This T cell receptor (beta chain) was captured in a study of blood T cell repertoires in COVID-19. At the level of the study: PBMCs, B-cell-depleted T cells, or T cells provided the cDNA or gDNA that made up the material.

The CDR3 is 14 residues long. Unmatched junction bases numbered 3, after V lost 5 bases and J lost 3 bases. Germline V gene data show CDR1 as LGHNA and CDR2 as YNFKEQ. The authors' processing: Estimation of nucleated cell counts was performed using reference gene primer amplification. Sequenced by immunoSEQ multiplex PCR; TCRdb stores in-frame clones only, minus some. Clone size and V and J calls were adopted from that table, with D and trimming inferred from the DNA. The repertoire holds about 73,000 clones, around nine tenths seen once, with approximately 15% in the top ten. The sequenced sample was peripheral blood. This sequence originates from a woman of 80 years or more with active or convalescent COVID-19. This chain joins TRBV4-2 and TRBJ1-4; 7 bases fit TRBD1. The DNA of the CDR3 is TGTGCCAGCAGCACAGGGGATTCTAATGAAAAACTGTTTTTT. It codes for CASSTGDSNEKLFF.